This T cell receptor (beta chain) was identified in a study of OX40 agonist ivuxolimab in advanced cancers. In the study overall: The dose of intravenous ivuxolimab that patients received every 2 weeks ranged from 0.01 to 10 mg/kg. The study enrolled dose-escalation patients with hepatocellular carcinoma, melanoma, renal cell or head and neck cancer.

The study's findings and limits: Clonal expansion from baseline to week 6 occurred in both CD4+ and CD8+ T cells.

Generated by immunoSEQ multiplex PCR, the TCRdb table keeps only in-frame clones and is missing some. The sample lists around 40,000 clones, 60% to 85% occurring once. About this clone itself: Antigen specificity is unknown.

The TCR sequence derives from an adult with an advanced solid tumor such as melanoma, head and neck, liver or kidney cancer. Sample: CD4+ or CD8+ T cells sorted from blood, taken in a trial of the OX40 agonist ivuxolimab.

CDR3 protein: CASSLTGPISAFYEQYV. The DNA for the CDR3 is TGTGCCAGCAGCCTAACCGGGCCTATTTCTGCTTTCTACGAGCAGTACGTC. The chain recombines TRBV5-6 with TRBJ2-7; D gene ambiguous. CDR3 length: 17 residues. Looked up from germline, CDR1 is SGHDT and CDR2 is YYEEEE. Trimming shortened V by 4 bases and J by 3 bases, and 23 bases separated the two germline ends.